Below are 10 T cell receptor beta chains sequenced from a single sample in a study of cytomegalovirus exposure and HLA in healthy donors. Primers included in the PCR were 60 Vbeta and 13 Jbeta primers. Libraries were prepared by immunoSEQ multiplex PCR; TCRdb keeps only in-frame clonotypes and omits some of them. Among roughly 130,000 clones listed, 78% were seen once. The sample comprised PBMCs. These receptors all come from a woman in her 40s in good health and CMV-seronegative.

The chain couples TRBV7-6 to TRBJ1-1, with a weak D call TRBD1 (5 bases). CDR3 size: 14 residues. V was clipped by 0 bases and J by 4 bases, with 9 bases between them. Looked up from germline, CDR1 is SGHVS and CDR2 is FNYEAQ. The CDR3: CASSLAEGSTEAFF. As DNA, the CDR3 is TGTGCCAGCAGCTTAGCGGAGGGGAGCACTGAAGCTTTCTTT.

The CDR3 region has the DNA TGTGCCAGCAGCCCCCGGGACAGGGGGCACTATGGCTACACCTTC. It is translated as CASSPRDRGHYGYTF. The chain recombines TRBV5-4 with TRBJ1-2; 12 bases are a match to TRBD1. This CDR3 is built from 15 residues. V was clipped by 4 bases and J by 3 bases; unmatched bases: 4. Germline lookup yields CDR1 SGHNT and CDR2 YYREEE (reference sequence).

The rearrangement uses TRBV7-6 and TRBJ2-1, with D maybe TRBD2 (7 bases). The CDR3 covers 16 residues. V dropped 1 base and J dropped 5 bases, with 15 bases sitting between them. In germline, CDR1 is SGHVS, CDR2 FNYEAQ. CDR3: CASSLVLGGLHNEQFF. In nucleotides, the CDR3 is TGTGCCAGCAGCTTAGTCCTCGGGGGGCTTCACAATGAGCAGTTCTTC.

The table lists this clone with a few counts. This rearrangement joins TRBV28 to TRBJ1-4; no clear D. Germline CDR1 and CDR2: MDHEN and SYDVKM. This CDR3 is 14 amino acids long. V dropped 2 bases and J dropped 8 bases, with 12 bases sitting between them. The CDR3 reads CASSLGWSFEKLFF. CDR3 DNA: TGTGCCAGCAGTTTAGGTTGGAGTTTCGAAAAACTGTTTTTT.

CDR3 coding DNA: TGTGCCAGCAGCCCCCCCGGACAGGGTACGAACACCGGGGAGCTGTTTTTT. It translates to CASSPPGQGTNTGELFF. The chain uses TRBV7-9 and TRBJ2-2, with 8 nucleotides matching TRBD1. With 5 bases clipped from V and 0 bases from J, the junction kept 8 bases outside the gene matches. Germline loops: CDR1 SEHNR, CDR2 FQNEAQ (reference sequence). The CDR3 is 17 amino acids.

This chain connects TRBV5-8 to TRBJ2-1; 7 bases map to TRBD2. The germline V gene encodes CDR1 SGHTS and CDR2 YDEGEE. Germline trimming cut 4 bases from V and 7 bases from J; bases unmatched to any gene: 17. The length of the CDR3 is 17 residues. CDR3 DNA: TGTGCCAGCAGCCCATTATATTCCAGGAGAGCGGGGAATGAGCAGTTCTTC. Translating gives CASSPLYSRRAGNEQFF.

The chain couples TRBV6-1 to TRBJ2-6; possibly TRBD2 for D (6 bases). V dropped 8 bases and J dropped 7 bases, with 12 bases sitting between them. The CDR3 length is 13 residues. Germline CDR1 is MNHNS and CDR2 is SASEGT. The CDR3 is CASGLIAANVLTF. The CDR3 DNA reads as TGTGCCAGCGGACTAATTGCAGCCAACGTCCTGACTTTC.

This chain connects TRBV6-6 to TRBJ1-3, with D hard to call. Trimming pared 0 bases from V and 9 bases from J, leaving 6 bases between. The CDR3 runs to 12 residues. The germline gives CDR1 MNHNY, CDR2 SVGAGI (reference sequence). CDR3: CASSYSRGTIYF. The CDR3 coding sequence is TGTGCCAGCAGTTACTCAAGAGGCACCATATATTTT.

CDR3 protein: CASSLGTSGAETQYF. The CDR3 bases are TGCGCCAGCAGCCTCGGGACTAGCGGGGCGGAGACCCAGTACTTC. The V gene is TRBV5-1, the J gene TRBJ2-5, with TRBD2 matching 13 bases. The V gene end was trimmed by 4 bases and the J gene end by 5 bases; junction bases not matched to a gene: 5. CDR3 size: 15 residues. Per the germline V gene, CDR1 is SGHRS and CDR2 is YFSETQ.

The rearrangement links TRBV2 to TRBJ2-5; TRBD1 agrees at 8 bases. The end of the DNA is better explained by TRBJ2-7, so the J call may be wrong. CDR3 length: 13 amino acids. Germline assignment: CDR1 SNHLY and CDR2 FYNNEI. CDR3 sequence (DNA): TGTGCCAGCAAGCAGGGGGCTTTCTACGAGCAGTACTTC. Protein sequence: CASKQGAFYEQYF.